This TCR beta chain was profiled in a study of blood T cells in healthy people across ages. The CDR3 is 16 amino acids. V gave up 0 bases and J gave up 3 bases, with 14 bases separating them. Germline CDR1 is LGHNA and CDR2 is YSLEER. Together with a sample-barcoded 5' primer, a J-beta primer mix was included in a second PCR lasting about 6 to 12 cycles. Every molecule of cDNA carried a tag from a template-switch adaptor with 12 random nucleotides. TCRdb re-called the 5' RACE reads with MiXCR, one entry per CDR3 protein. The data hold around 820,000 distinct CDR3 sequences, with roughly 25% observed a single time. Isolation of PBMCs gave at least 6 million cells per sample. A minimum of 5.5 micrograms of total RNA was extracted per sample. The data also belong to a second study, concerning T cells of mothers and their children.

The receptor's source is a boy aged 5 to 17 in good health. Source material: blood. The V call is TRBV4-3, the J call TRBJ2-5; no clear D. The CDR3 protein is CASSQDGIGREETQYF. The CDR3, as DNA: TGCGCCAGCAGCCAAGATGGAATCGGACGGGAAGAGACCCAGTACTTC.